This TCR beta chain stems from a study of blood T cell repertoires in COVID-19. This clone was seen only a few times. Trimming left V 4 bases short and J 6 bases short, with 10 bases between. The CDR3 extends over 14 amino acids. Germline assignment: CDR1 SGHTA and CDR2 FQGTGA. Authors' analysis steps: For nucleated cells, counts were estimated from reference gene primer amplification. Assay: immunoSEQ multiplex PCR; the TCRdb copy retains only in-frame clones and omits some. Clonal size and the V and J genes are those of that table, whereas D and trimming came from the DNA. The data contain 150,000 to 200,000 clones, around 82% of them singletons.

The sequenced sample was peripheral blood. This receptor was obtained from a woman older than 75 with acute or convalescent COVID-19. The chain carries TRBV7-3 and TRBJ1-6, with D perhaps matching TRBD1 (6 bases). The chain's CDR3 is CASSSQGTNSPLHF. CDR3 in DNA: TGTGCCAGCAGCTCGCAGGGGACTAATTCACCCCTCCACTTT.